The 20 T cell receptor beta chains listed next were all sequenced from one sample in a study of control samples from healthy donors and cancer patients (TCRdb year 2020). Preparation of the library involved the immunoSEQ multiplex PCR assay. Sourced from immuneACCESS, this table was stored by TCRdb with only in-frame sequences that have V and J called. A share of the clones is absent; for the studies checked, an unresolved V gene accounts for under half, and the remainder has no known explanation. In this sample the table shows 100,000 or so clones, 80% to 95% of which occur a single time. Around 1% of the sample is in the top ten clones. Sequencing was carried out using blood. Receptors were obtained from a woman aged 30 to 39 in good health.

The chain has TRBV28 and TRBJ1-2, with D unresolved. The germline V and J ends were trimmed by 3 bases and 1 base, with 15 bases remaining between them. Per the germline V gene, CDR1 is MDHEN and CDR2 is SYDVKM. The CDR3 has 16 residues. The DNA for the CDR3 is TGTGCCAGCAGTTTCGGTTCAGGTGGTGTTAACTATGGCTACACCTTC. Its protein product is CASSFGSGGVNYGYTF.

This chain joins TRBV9 and TRBJ2-7, with D perhaps TRBD2 (5 bases). The germline V gene encodes CDR1 SGDLS and CDR2 YYNGEE. The CDR3 is 14 residues long. With 4 bases removed from V and 1 base from J, the gap between germline ends came to 12 bases. CDR3 loop: CASSITSFSYEQYF. The CDR3 DNA reads as TGTGCCAGCAGCATAACTAGTTTTTCCTACGAGCAGTACTTC.

This chain links TRBV2 with TRBJ1-1; D remains ambiguous. The ends were cut back, 6 bases at V and 4 bases at J, with 15 bases in the middle. CDR1 is SNHLY and CDR2 is FYNNEI in the germline V gene. The CDR3 runs 14 residues. The CDR3 region is CASRAGLRGTEAFF. CDR3 DNA sequence: TGTGCCAGCAGGGCGGGTCTTAGAGGCACTGAAGCTTTCTTT.

This clone was observed a single time. The rearrangement joins TRBV5-1 to TRBJ2-6; D not resolved. Germline V gives CDR1 SGHRS, CDR2 YFSETQ. The CDR3 is made up of 19 amino acids. V lost 4 bases, J lost 0 bases, and 20 bases lay in between. The CDR3 DNA sequence: TGCGCCAGCAGCCTCCAATCTCTGATTACGAGCTCTGGGGCCAACGTCCTGACTTTC. Amino acids: CASSLQSLITSSGANVLTF. Full variable domain (outside the CDR3, taken from reference TRBV5-1 and TRBJ2-6): KAGVTQTPRYLIKTRGQQVTLSCSPISGHRSVSWYQQTPGQGLQFLFEYFSETQRNKGNFPGRFSGRQFSNSRSEMNVSTLELGDSALYLCASSLQSLITSSGANVLTFGAGSRLTVL.

The chain is built from TRBV5-4 and TRBJ1-2; 8 nucleotides line up with TRBD1. J was trimmed by 5 bases and V by 6 bases; bases with no gene match: 12. Germline CDR1 is SGHNT and CDR2 is YYREEE (reference sequence). The CDR3 runs 15 residues. CDR3 sequence reads: CASTSPTGGAYGYTF. The CDR3, as DNA: TGTGCCAGCACGTCTCCAACAGGGGGGGCTTATGGCTACACCTTC. The full variable domain, rest sourced from reference TRBV5-4 and TRBJ1-2, is ETGVTQSPTHLIKTRGQQVTLRCSSQSGHNTVSWYQQALGQGPQFIFQYYREEENGRGNFPPRFSGLQFPNYSSELNVNALELDDSALYLCASTSPTGGAYGYTFGSGTRLTVV.

J is TRBJ2-7 and V is TRBV20-1; 9 nucleotides match TRBD1. V shed 3 bases and J 3 bases; nucleotides not matched to a gene: 15. The CDR3 covers 17 residues. The germline V gene encodes CDR1 DFQATT and CDR2 SNEGSKA (reference sequence). CDR3 sequence: CSASGLRGTGTHYEQYF. CDR3 DNA sequence: TGCAGTGCTAGTGGTTTGCGTGGGACAGGGACCCACTACGAGCAGTACTTC.

CDR3 sequence reads: CASSRDAVTEAFF. CDR3 in DNA: TGTGCCAGCAGTCGGGATGCCGTTACTGAAGCTTTCTTT. The chain employs TRBV6-5 and TRBJ1-1; the D is unclear. The CDR3 length is 13 residues. Germline assignment: CDR1 MNHEY and CDR2 SVGAGI. Trimming removed 5 bases at V and 5 bases at J, with 12 bases between.

This rearrangement joins TRBV7-6 to TRBJ1-6; perhaps TRBD1 as D (6 bases). CDR1 and CDR2 (germline): SGHVS, FNYEAQ. Trimming stripped 5 bases from V and 13 bases from J, with 18 bases between. This CDR3 contains 14 residues. CDR3 protein: CASSPGQRESPLHF. The DNA for the CDR3 is TGTGCCAGCAGCCCTGGACAGAGGGAATCGCCCCTCCACTTT.

The chain links TRBV27 to TRBJ2-3; the D is unclear. The length of the CDR3 is 13 residues. Germline-derived CDR1 and CDR2 are MNHEY and SMNVEV (reference sequence). The V and J ends lost 0 bases and 0 bases respectively, with 1 base between them. CDR3 region: CASSLSSTDTQYF. CDR3 sequence (DNA): TGTGCCAGCAGTTTATCCAGCACAGATACGCAGTATTTT.

The rearrangement joins TRBV7-2 to TRBJ1-5, with TRBD1 matching 9 bases. The CDR3 has 16 amino acids. Germline values: CDR1 SGHTA, CDR2 FQGNSA. Unmatched junction bases numbered 11, after V lost 7 bases and J lost 4 bases. CDR3 bases: TGTGCCAGCACAACCGGGACAGGGAAGTGGAATCAGCCCCAGCATTTT. Translated, it gives CASTTGTGKWNQPQHF. The full variable domain, rest sourced from reference TRBV7-2 and TRBJ1-5, is GAGVSQSPSNKVTEKGKDVELRCDPISGHTALYWYRQSLGQGLEFLIYFQGNSAPDKSGLPSDRFSAERTGGSVSTLTIQRTQQEDSAVYLCASTTGTGKWNQPQHFGDGTRLSIL.

The rearrangement joins TRBV15 to TRBJ1-1, with TRBD1 as a possible D gene (6 bases). There are 14 residues in the CDR3. Germline-derived CDR1 and CDR2 are LNHNV and YYDKDF (reference sequence). Trimming removed 4 bases from V and 6 bases from J, with 15 bases in between. CDR3 protein: CATSKQGGHPEAFF. For the CDR3, the DNA is TGTGCCACCAGCAAACAGGGAGGCCATCCTGAAGCTTTCTTT.

The chain has TRBV3-1 (or the pseudogene TRBV3-2) and TRBJ2-1, with no clear D. The CDR3 is made up of 12 amino acids. V was shortened by 0 bases and J by 8 bases, with 5 bases between the two germline ends. The germline V gene encodes CDR1 LGHDT and CDR2 YNNKEL (reference sequence). The CDR3 DNA follows: TGTGCCAGCAGCCAAGATGTTGATGAGCAGTTCTTC. It translates to CASSQDVDEQFF.

The rearrangement joins TRBV5-1 to TRBJ1-2; the D gene is possibly TRBD1 (6 bases). The CDR3 runs to 14 residues. The germline V gene has CDR1 SGHRS and CDR2 YFSETQ. V was pared by 4 bases and J by 6 bases, with 16 bases between. CDR3 in amino acids: CASSQIQGRDGYTF. As DNA, the CDR3 is TGCGCCAGCAGCCAAATACAGGGCCGAGATGGCTACACCTTC.

The V and J genes are TRBV30 and TRBJ2-1, with 12 bases matching TRBD2. Looked up from germline, CDR1 is GTSNPN and CDR2 is SVGIG (reference sequence). V lost 2 bases, J lost 7 bases, and 3 bases stayed unmatched. The CDR3 length is 14 residues. The CDR3 DNA follows: TGTGCCTGGAGTCCGACTAGCGGGAGAAATGAGCAGTTCTTC. This codes for CAWSPTSGRNEQFF.

In regard to this clone: Within the sample, other DNA sequences also encode this same CDR3. The rearrangement uses TRBV15 and TRBJ2-7; D call uncertain. This CDR3 contains 14 residues. Germline CDR1 reads LNHNV; CDR2 reads YYDKDF (reference sequence). Trimming removed 0 bases at V and 2 bases at J, with 8 bases between. This CDR3 reads CATSREASAYEQYF. CDR3 bases: TGTGCCACCAGCAGAGAGGCCAGCGCCTACGAGCAGTACTTC.

The chain carries TRBV5-1 and TRBJ1-5; D is unresolved. Germline V gene sequence: CDR1 SGHRS, CDR2 YFSETQ. V lost 2 bases, J lost 4 bases, and 16 bases lay in between. The CDR3 loop spans 16 amino acids. CDR3 nucleotides: TGCGCCAGCAGCTTAAAAGGAGAGGGATCTAATCAGCCCCAGCATTTT. Encoded protein: CASSLKGEGSNQPQHF.

The rearrangement links TRBV4-1 to TRBJ1-5; D unclear. This CDR3 has 16 amino acids. Trimming shortened V by 0 bases and J by 4 bases, and 13 bases separated the two germline ends. Germline V gene sequence: CDR1 MGHRA, CDR2 YSYEKL. The DNA of the CDR3 is TGCGCCAGCAGCCAAGATACTGGTCGCATGAATCAGCCCCAGCATTTT. It yields the protein CASSQDTGRMNQPQHF.

This clone was seen just once. The chain combines TRBV6-1 with TRBJ1-4, with 7 bases lining up with TRBD1. This CDR3 spans 16 amino acids. Germline lookup yields CDR1 MNHNS and CDR2 SASEGT. Trimming cost V 3 bases and J 8 bases; bases outside gene matches: 12. The CDR3 spells CASSERPLPGGEKLFF. The CDR3 DNA follows: TGTGCCAGCAGTGAGAGGCCCCTCCCAGGGGGGGAAAAACTGTTTTTT.

The V and J genes are TRBV18 and TRBJ2-7, with 7 bases matching TRBD1. CDR1 is KGHSH and CDR2 is LQKENI in the germline V gene. The J segment lost 0 bases and the V segment lost 0 bases, leaving 5 bases of the junction unmatched. This CDR3 spans 16 amino acids. DNA of the CDR3: TGTGCCAGCTCACCACCCGGCAGGGGGAGCTCCTACGAGCAGTACTTC. Amino acid sequence: CASSPPGRGSSYEQYF.

The J gene is TRBJ1-6, the V gene TRBV7-9; D remains unclear. V lost 2 bases, J lost 3 bases, and 8 bases lay in between. CDR3 length: 15 residues. The germline V gene encodes CDR1 SEHNR and CDR2 FQNEAQ (reference sequence). In nucleotides, the CDR3 is TGTGCCAGCAGCTTATGGGTCGACTATAATTCACCCCTCCACTTT. Residues: CASSLWVDYNSPLHF.